This record concerns one TCR beta chain sequence. This sample stems from a study of blood T cell repertoires in COVID-19. The overall study: Acute and convalescent COVID-19 specimens originated in the United States, Italy and Spain. The cDNA or gDNA used as material had been derived from T cells, B-cell-depleted T cells, or PBMCs.

How the authors handled the data: The assay estimated nucleated cells by amplifying reference gene primers. Assay: immunoSEQ multiplex PCR; the TCRdb copy retains only in-frame clones and omits some. Clonal size and the V and J genes are those of that table, whereas D and trimming came from the DNA. The data contain over 80,000 clones, around 88% of them singletons. CDR1 WSHSY and CDR2 SAAADI come from the germline V gene. The CDR3 has 13 amino acids. V gave up 8 bases and J gave up 2 bases, with 12 bases separating them. The origin of this receptor is a woman aged 60-75 years with acute or convalescent COVID-19. The chain has TRBV10-2 and TRBJ1-1; D not certain. The sample comprised peripheral blood. The CDR3: CASQEAGNTEAFF. The CDR3 DNA is TGCGCCAGCCAAGAGGCGGGTAACACTGAAGCTTTCTTT.